Listed here is a single T cell receptor beta chain. Its binding antigen is unknown. The record has no base qualities; no much larger clone is one base away. Samples from volunteer blood donors who had recovered from COVID-19 were contributed by a second Seattle source. The collaborating institutions used their own protocols to collect whole blood in K2EDTA tubes. For TCRbeta analysis, collaborator samples were shipped as frozen whole blood, as isolated PBMCs, or as DNA extracted from either sample type. TCRbeta CDR3 regions were amplified from genomic DNA by means of the immunoSEQ Assay, a bias-controlled multiplex PCR. As for how the authors treated the data: Nucleated cell counts per sample were estimated from amplification of reference gene primers within the assay. To quantify the absolute abundance of each unique TCRbeta CDR3 rearrangement, sequence reads were collapsed and filtered. For each sample, productive Simpson clonality was calculated as the square root of Simpson's diversity index across productive rearrangements. TCRdb re-hosts the immuneACCESS table, in-frame sequences only. Its copies lack some clones; in the studies checked, an unresolved V gene accounts for under half of them, and the cause for the rest is not known. V, J and clone size are those of that table, while D and trimming were read from the DNA. A total of approximately 230,000 clones appear in this sample, over 75% of them only once. The ten largest clones represent around 2% of the sample.

These data come from a study of blood T cell repertoires in COVID-19 (dated by TCRdb to the early 2020s). With regard to the full study: The collaborator samples originated in the United States, Italy and Spain and spanned the acute and convalescent phases of COVID-19. Nearly every sample came with metadata listing a de-identified subject ID, COVID-19 status, age in years and sex. A freely available public database, intended as a resource for researchers studying the immune response to SARS-CoV-2, is where the repertoires were released. HLA class I and class II types, where available, came from metadata supplied by the sample provider rather than from assay-based typing. Samples were obtained from the ongoing ImmuneRACE study (first 160 participants) and from 950 to 1,500 subjects provided by 6 global collaborators. Deeply sampled blood TCRbeta repertoires from subjects exposed to, actively infected with, or recovered from COVID-19 were included in the dataset. The prospective study material was composed of cDNA or gDNA derived from T cells, B-cell-depleted T cells, or PBMCs.

On the study overall, not on this receptor specifically: The amount of clinical and demographic metadata varied by source and participant and was provided uncurated.

The junction shows trimming of 3 bases on V and 0 bases on J, and the gene matches do not reach 4 bases of it. The CDR1 and CDR2 encoded by the germline V gene (reference sequence) are GTSNPN and SVGIG. The CDR3 measures 14 amino acids from cysteine to phenylalanine. The sequence is cut down to CDR3 DNA, 42 bases in frame from base 1. The sample was peripheral blood. The TCR was taken from a woman between 40 and 50 years old who had recovered from COVID-19. The chain joins TRBV30 to TRBJ2-7; 8 bases in between match TRBD1. In nucleotide form, the sequence is TGTGCCTGGAGCACAGGGGGAAGCTCCTACGAGCAGTACTTC. Translation gives CAWSTGGSSYEQYF.